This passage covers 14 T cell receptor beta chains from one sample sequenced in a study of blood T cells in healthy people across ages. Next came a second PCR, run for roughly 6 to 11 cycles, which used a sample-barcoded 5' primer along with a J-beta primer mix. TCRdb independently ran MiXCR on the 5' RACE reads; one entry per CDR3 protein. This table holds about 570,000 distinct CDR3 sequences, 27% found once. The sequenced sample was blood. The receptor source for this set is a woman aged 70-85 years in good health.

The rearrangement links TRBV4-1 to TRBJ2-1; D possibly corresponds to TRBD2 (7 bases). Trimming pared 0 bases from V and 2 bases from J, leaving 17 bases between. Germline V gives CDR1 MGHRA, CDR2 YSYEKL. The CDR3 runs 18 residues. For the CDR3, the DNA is TGCGCCAGCAGCCAAGATAGGGTACGGGGGGCAACCTACAATGAGCAGTTCTTC. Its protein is CASSQDRVRGATYNEQFF.

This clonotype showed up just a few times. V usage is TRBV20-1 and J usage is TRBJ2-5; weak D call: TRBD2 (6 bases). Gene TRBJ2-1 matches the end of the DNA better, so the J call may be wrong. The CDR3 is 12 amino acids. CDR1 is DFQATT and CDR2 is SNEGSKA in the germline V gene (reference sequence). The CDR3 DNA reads TGCAGTGCTAGAACACTAGCCGAGGAGCAGTTCTTC. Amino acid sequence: CSARTLAEEQFF.

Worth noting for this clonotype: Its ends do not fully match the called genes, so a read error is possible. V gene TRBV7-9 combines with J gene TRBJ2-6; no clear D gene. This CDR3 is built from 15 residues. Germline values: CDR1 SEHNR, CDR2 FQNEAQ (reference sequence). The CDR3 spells CAGSLGSSGANVLTF. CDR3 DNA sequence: TGTGCCGGCAGCCTTGGCTCCTCTGGGGCCAACGTCCTGACTTTC.

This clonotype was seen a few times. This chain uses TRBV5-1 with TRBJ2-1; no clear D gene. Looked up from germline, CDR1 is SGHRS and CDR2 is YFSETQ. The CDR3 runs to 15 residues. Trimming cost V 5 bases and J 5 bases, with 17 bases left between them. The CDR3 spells CASRSLAQLDNEQFF. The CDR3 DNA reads TGCGCCAGCAGGAGCTTGGCACAGCTAGACAATGAGCAGTTCTTC. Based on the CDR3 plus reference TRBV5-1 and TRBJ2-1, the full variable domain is KAGVTQTPRYLIKTRGQQVTLSCSPISGHRSVSWYQQTPGQGLQFLFEYFSETQRNKGNFPGRFSGRQFSNSRSEMNVSTLELGDSALYLCASRSLAQLDNEQFFGPGTRLTVL.

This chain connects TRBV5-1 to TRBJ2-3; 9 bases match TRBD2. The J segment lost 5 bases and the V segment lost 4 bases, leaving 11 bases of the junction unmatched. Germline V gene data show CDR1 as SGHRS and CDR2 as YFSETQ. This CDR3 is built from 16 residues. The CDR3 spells CASSSGTSFRQDTQYF. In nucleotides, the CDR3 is TGCGCCAGCAGCAGCGGGACTAGCTTCCGACAAGATACGCAGTATTTT.

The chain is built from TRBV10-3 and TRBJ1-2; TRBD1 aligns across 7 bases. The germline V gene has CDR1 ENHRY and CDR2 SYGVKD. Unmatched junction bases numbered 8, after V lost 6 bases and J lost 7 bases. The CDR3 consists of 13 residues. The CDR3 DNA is TGTGCCATCAGCCCAGGACAGGCGAGTGGCTACACCTTC. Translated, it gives CAISPGQASGYTF.

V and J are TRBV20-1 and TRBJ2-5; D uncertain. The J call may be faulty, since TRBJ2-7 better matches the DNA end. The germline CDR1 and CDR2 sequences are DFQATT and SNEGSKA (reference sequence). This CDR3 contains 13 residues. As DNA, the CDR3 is TGCAGTGCTAGGTCCTACATCTCCTACGAGCAGTACTTC. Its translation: CSARSYISYEQYF.

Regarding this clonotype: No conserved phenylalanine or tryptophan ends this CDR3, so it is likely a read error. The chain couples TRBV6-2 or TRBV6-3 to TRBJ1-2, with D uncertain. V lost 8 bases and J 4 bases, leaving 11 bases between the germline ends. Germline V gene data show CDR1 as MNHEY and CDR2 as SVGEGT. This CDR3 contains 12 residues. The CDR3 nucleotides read TGTGCCAGCGCCAACAGCCTCTATGGCTACACCTAC. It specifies CASANSLYGYTY.

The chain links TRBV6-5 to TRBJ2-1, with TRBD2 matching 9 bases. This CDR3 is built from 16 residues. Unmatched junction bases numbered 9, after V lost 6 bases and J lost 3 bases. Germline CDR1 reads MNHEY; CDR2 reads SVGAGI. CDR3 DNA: TGTGCCAGCAGCCCATTGGGACTAGCCTTCTACAATGAGCAGTTCTTC. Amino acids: CASSPLGLAFYNEQFF.

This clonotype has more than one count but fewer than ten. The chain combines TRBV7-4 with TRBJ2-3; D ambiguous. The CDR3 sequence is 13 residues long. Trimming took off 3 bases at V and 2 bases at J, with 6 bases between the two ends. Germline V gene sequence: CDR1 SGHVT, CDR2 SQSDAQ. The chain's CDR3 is CASSLANTDTQYF. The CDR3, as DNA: TGTGCCAGCAGCTTGGCTAACACAGATACGCAGTATTTT.

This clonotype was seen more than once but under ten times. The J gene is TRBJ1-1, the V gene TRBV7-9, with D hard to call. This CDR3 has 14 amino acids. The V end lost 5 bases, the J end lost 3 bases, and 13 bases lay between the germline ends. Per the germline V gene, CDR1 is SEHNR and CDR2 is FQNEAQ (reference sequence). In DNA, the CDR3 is TGTGCCAGCAGCCCGGGGATGGGAGACACTGAAGCTTTCTTT. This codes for CASSPGMGDTEAFF.

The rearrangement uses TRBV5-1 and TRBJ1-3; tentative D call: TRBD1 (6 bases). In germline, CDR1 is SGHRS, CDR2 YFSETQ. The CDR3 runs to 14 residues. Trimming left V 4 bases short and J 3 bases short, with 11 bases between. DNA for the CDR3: TGCGCCAGCAGCCAGGGGTCGGGTGGAAACACCATATATTTT. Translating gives CASSQGSGGNTIYF.

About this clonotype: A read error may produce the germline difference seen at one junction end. The CDR3 DNA sequence: TGCAGTGCTAGCTTTCTTAGGACAGGGGGCCTTTTAGGCCCCTTC. Its protein product is CSASFLRTGGLLGPF. The chain has TRBV20-1 and TRBJ1-2; TRBD1 agrees at 11 bases. Germline-derived CDR1 and CDR2 are DFQATT and SNEGSKA (reference sequence). CDR3 length equals 15 residues.

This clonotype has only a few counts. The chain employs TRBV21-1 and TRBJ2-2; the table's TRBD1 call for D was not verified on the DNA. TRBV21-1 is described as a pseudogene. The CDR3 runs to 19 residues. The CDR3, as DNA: TGTGCCAGCAGCAAAGCGGGGGCCCCAGGGGAGTATAGCACCGGGGAGCTGTTTTTT. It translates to CASSKAGAPGEYSTGELFF.